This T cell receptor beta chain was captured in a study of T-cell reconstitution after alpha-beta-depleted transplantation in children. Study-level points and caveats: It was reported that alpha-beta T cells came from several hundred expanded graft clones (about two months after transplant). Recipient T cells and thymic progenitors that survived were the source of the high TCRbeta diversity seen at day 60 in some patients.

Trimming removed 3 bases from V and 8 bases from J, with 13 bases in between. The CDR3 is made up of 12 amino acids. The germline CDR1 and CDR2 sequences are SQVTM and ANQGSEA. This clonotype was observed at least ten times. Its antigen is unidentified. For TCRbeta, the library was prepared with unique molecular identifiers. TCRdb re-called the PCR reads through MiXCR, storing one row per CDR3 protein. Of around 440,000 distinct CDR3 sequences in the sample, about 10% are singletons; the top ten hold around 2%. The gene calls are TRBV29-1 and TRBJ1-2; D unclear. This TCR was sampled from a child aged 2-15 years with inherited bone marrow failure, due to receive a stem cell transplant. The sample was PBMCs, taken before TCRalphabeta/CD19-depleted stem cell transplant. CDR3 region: CSVEGLAVGYTF. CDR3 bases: TGCAGCGTTGAGGGGTTGGCAGTAGGCTACACCTTC.